By frequency in the sample, the clone carrying this TCR delta chain is large (0.1 to 1%). Antigen: not known. Distinct nucleotide sequences in the sample also encode this CDR3. This sample was included in a study of gamma delta lymphoproliferative disorders and STAT genes. In the study overall: The LymphoTrack Dx TCRG Assay amplified gamma chains from at least 50 ng of genomic DNA. Delta-chain libraries followed the EuroClonality-NGS standard operating procedure. General study results and limits: Controls likely had mixed maturation stages, while leukemic cells were mostly terminal effectors.

This CDR3 has 17 residues. V lost 3 bases and J lost 5; bases outside the gene matches: 13. Germline CDR1 is GEAIGNYY and CDR2 is EKD. PBMCs from patients and controls supplied the genomic DNA for sequencing. TCRdb re-processed the multiplex PCR reads using CATT. The table includes about 3,100 delta-chain clones, around 1.2% detected once. The chain carries TRDV2 and TRDJ1; 11 positions match TRDD3. The receptor was derived from a human donor in good health. The sample was blood. CDR3 in DNA: TGTGCCTGTGACCCTGTTGGTGGGGGATACGCCACGGATAAACTCATCTTT. It codes for CACDPVGGGYATDKLIF.